This T cell receptor beta chain derives from a study of T-cell memory formation after mild COVID-19. Overall study: Largely, the TCR clusters proved donor specific. Points from the study as a whole: Clones contracting over day 15 to 85 were CD4/CD8 balanced, with later expanders leaning CD4+. The study found contracting CD4+ clones mainly in CM and EM and contracting CD8+ clones in EMRA.

Using its own MiXCR run on the 5' RACE reads, TCRdb lists one record per CDR3 protein. The data show about 430,000 distinct CDR3 sequences, more than 15% seen once. CDR3 length equals 15 residues. With V trimmed by 6 bases and J by 0 bases, 4 bases remained unmatched. CDR1 is MDHEN, CDR2 SYDVKM, per germline. As concerns this clonotype: What it recognizes is unknown.

The rearrangement joins TRBV28 to TRBJ1-4; TRBD1 matches at 7 bases. This clonotype was obtained from a man between 18 and 29 years old who had mild COVID-19 (a few samples of this study predate the infection). Cell type and time point are not known. Sequences were obtained from PBMCs or a T cell subset sorted from them (not recorded which). CDR3 in amino acids: CASSPQGPTNEKLFF. CDR3 nucleotides: TGTGCCAGCAGCCCACAGGGGCCAACTAATGAAAAACTGTTTTTT.